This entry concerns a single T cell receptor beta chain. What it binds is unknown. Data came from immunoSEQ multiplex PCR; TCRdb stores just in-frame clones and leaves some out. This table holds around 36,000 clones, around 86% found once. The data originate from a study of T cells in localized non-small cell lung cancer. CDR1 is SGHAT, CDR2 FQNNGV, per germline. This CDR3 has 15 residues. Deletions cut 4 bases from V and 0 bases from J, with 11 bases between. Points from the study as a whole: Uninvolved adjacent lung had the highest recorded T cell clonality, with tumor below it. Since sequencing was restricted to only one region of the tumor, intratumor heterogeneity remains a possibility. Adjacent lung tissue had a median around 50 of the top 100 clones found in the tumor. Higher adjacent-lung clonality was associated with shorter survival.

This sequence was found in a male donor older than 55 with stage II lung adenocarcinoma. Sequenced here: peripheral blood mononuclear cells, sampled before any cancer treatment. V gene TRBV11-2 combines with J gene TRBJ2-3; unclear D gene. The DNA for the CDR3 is TGTGCCAGCAGCTCCGACAACCCGAGCACAGATACGCAGTATTTT. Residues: CASSSDNPSTDTQYF.